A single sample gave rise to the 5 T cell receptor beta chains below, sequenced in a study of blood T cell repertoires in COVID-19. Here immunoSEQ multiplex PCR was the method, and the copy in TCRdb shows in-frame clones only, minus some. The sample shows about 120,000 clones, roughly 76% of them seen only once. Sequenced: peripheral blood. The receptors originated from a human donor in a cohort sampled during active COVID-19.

Here the CDR3 reads CASSYGQTATEAFF. The CDR3 DNA follows: TGTGCCAGCAGCTACGGACAGACAGCCACTGAAGCTTTCTTT. The J gene is TRBJ1-1, the V gene TRBV5-6; possibly TRBD1 for D (6 bases). The CDR3 spans 14 residues. Trimming cost V 3 bases and J 4 bases, with 13 bases left between them. CDR1 is SGHDT, CDR2 YYEEEE, per germline.

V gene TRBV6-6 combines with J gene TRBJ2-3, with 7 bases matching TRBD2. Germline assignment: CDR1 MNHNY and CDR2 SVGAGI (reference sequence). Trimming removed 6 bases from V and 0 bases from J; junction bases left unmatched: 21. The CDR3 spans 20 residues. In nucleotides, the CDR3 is TGTGCCAGCAGCCCCCAGTCGGGGCTAGCGGCTCTTGTGAGCACAGATACGCAGTATTTT. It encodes CASSPQSGLAALVSTDTQYF.

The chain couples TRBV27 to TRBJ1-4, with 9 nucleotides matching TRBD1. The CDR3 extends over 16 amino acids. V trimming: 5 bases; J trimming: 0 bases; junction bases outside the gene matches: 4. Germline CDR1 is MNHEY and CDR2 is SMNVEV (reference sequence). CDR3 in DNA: TGTGCCAGCAGTACGCGACAGGGGGCAACTAATGAAAAACTGTTTTTT. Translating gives CASSTRQGATNEKLFF.

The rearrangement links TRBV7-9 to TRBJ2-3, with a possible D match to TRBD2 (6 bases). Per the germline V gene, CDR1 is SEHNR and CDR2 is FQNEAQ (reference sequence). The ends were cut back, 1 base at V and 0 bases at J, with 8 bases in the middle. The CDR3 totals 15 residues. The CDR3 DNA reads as TGTGCCAGCAGCTTAGAAGGGACTAGCACAGATACGCAGTATTTT. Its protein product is CASSLEGTSTDTQYF.

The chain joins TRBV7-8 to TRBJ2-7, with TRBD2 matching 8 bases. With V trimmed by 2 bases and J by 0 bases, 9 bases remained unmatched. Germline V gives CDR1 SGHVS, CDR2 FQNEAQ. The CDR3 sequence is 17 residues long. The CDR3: CASSLIGGESLSYEQYF. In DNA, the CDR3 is TGTGCCAGCAGCTTAATCGGGGGGGAAAGTCTCTCCTACGAGCAGTACTTC. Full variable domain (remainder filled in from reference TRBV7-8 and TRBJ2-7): GAGVSQSPRYKVAKRGQDVALRCDPISGHVSLFWYQQALGQGPEFLTYFQNEAQLDKSGLPSDRFFAERPEGSVSTLKIQRTQQEDSAVYLCASSLIGGESLSYEQYFGPGTRLTVT.